Detailed here is one TCR beta chain. The data were produced by immunoSEQ multiplex PCR, yet TCRdb's version contains in-frame clones alone and is incomplete. The sample consists of about 670,000 clones, 80% to 90% of them appearing once. CDR3 size: 17 residues. Trimming pared 0 bases from V and 6 bases from J, leaving 21 bases between. CDR1 SGHDT and CDR2 YYEEEE come from the germline V gene. This sample is drawn from a study of blood T cell repertoires in COVID-19. Study-wide background: Sources were T cells, B-cell-depleted T cells, or PBMCs; the material itself was cDNA or gDNA.

The chain has TRBV5-6 and TRBJ1-1; D unclear. Sequenced material: peripheral blood. This TCR was recovered from a woman aged 18-35 years with acute or convalescent COVID-19. CDR3 sequence (DNA): TGTGCCAGCAGCTTGGATTTCCGGAGGCTTGGTAATGCTGAAGCTTTCTTT. Translating gives CASSLDFRRLGNAEAFF.